Listed below are T cell receptor beta chains from one sample, sequenced in a study of cytomegalovirus exposure and HLA in healthy donors. Method: immunoSEQ multiplex PCR; TCRdb's copy keeps in-frame clones and lacks some. The sample holds about 190,000 clones, around 78% seen once. The sample comprised PBMCs. These receptors all stem from a woman aged 25 to 39 in good health and CMV-seropositive. Both conserved end residues are part of each CDR3. The D gene is left open where the match is weak. Size tells how often a clone was seen (once, few, many) or the class of an expanded clone, and some rows leave it out.

>-|TRBJ2-2|TRBV7-6|TRBD1
TGTGCCAGCAGCTCCCAATCGACAGGGCGCTGGGAGCTGTTTTTT
CASSSQSTGRWELFF
>-|TRBJ2-3|TRBV19|-
TGTGCCAGTAGTTTTCAGGGAACAGATACGCAGTATTTT
CASSFQGTDTQYF
>-|TRBJ2-7|TRBV7-2|TRBD1
TGTGCCAGCAGCTTCCGGGACAGGGGAAGAGAGCAGTACTTC
CASSFRDRGREQYF
>-|TRBJ1-1|TRBV11-3|-
TGTGCCAGCAGCAAAGCAACAGGGCCGTGGACTGAAGCTTTCTTT
CASSKATGPWTEAFF
>once|TRBJ2-1|TRBV4-1|TRBD2
TGCGCCAGCAGCCGAATGCCGGGACTAGCGGATGTATCCTACAATGAGCAGTTCTTC
CASSRMPGLADVSYNEQFF
>few|TRBJ2-5|TRBV6-5|TRBD1
TGTGCCAGCAGTTACTCGGGGACAGGGGTAATAGAGACCCAGTACTTC
CASSYSGTGVIETQYF
>-|TRBJ1-4|TRBV6-5|-
TGTGCCAGCAGTCGCAACGAGAATGAAAAACTGTTTTTT
CASSRNENEKLFF
>-|TRBJ1-4|TRBV6-1|-
TGTGCCAGCAGCCGGGGAACTGAAAAACTGTTTTTT
CASSRGTEKLFF
>-|TRBJ2-7|TRBV29-1|-
TGCAGCGTTGTGATTGGGGGCTCCTCGGGCTACGAGCAGTACTTC
CSVVIGGSSGYEQYF
>few|TRBJ2-7|TRBV30|-
TGTGCCTGGAGTTCTGGACGGACTTCCTACGAGCAGTACTTC
CAWSSGRTSYEQYF
>-|TRBJ1-1|TRBV28|TRBD1
TGTGCCAGCAGCCAACAGGGGGCGGGCACTGAAGCTTTCTTT
CASSQQGAGTEAFF
>few|TRBJ2-3|TRBV10-3|TRBD2
TGTGCCATCAGTGAGGGGGGACTAGCGGGATTAGATACGCAGTATTTT
CAISEGGLAGLDTQYF
>-|TRBJ2-3|TRBV6-5|TRBD1
TGTGCCAGCAGTTACTCGAGGGACAGGGGGCCAGATACGCAGTATTTT
CASSYSRDRGPDTQYF
>-|TRBJ2-3|TRBV11-3|TRBD1
TGTGCCAGCAGCTTAGCGGGACAGGGGCCAGATACGCAGTATTTT
CASSLAGQGPDTQYF
>-|TRBJ2-7|TRBV28|TRBD1
TGTGCCAGCACCGAAGGTGGGACAGGGGGCGGGAGGAGACACGAGCAGTACTTC
CASTEGGTGGGRRHEQYF
>-|TRBJ2-5|TRBV2|TRBD2
TGTGCCAGCAGTCTTAGCGGGGTTGAGACCCAGTACTTC
CASSLSGVETQYF
>-|TRBJ1-1|TRBV29-1|TRBD1
TGCAGCGTAGTAGGACAGGGGGCTTTAGAAGCTTTCTTT
CSVVGQGALEAFF
>-|TRBJ2-7|TRBV13|TRBD2
TGTGCCAGCAGCTGGACTAGCGGGACCTACGAGCAGTACTTC
CASSWTSGTYEQYF
>few|TRBJ1-6|TRBV6-1|TRBD1
TGTGCCAGCAGTGAACAGGGGGCGGGCAATTCACCCCTCCACTTT
CASSEQGAGNSPLHF
>-|TRBJ1-5|TRBV19|TRBD1
TGTGCCAGTAGCGAGGACAGGGGGCATCAGCCCCAGCATTTT
CASSEDRGHQPQHF
>once|TRBJ2-1|TRBV28|-
TGTGCCAGCAGTTCTCATTCGGGACTCCCCCCGAATGAGCAGTTCTTC
CASSSHSGLPPNEQFF
>-|TRBJ2-7|TRBV5-1|TRBD1
TGCGCCAGCAGCGTGGCCGGGACAGGCGTCACCTACGAGCAGTACTTC
CASSVAGTGVTYEQYF
>few|TRBJ2-5|TRBV30|TRBD2
TGTGCCTGGAGGCCGGGGGGGTCAGGGACCCAGTACTTC
CAWRPGGSGTQYF
>-|TRBJ2-5|TRBV6-1|-
TGTGCCAGCCGTCTCCTCAGCCAAGAGACCCAGTACTTC
CASRLLSQETQYF
>-|TRBJ1-6|TRBV2|TRBD1
TGTGCCAGCAGTGCGGGACAGGGAGAAGGTTCACCCCTCCACTTT
CASSAGQGEGSPLHF
>-|TRBJ2-5|TRBV28|TRBD2
TGTGCCAGCAGTTTCCCTCGGGGAGCGGGGGATAAAGAGACCCAGTACTTC
CASSFPRGAGDKETQYF
>-|TRBJ2-4|TRBV4-1|-
TGCGCCAGCAGCCAAGAAGGCAGGGGCGGTAGAAACATTCAGTACTTC
CASSQEGRGGRNIQYF
>-|TRBJ2-7|TRBV6-5|TRBD1
TGTGCCAGCAGTCGAGACAGGGCCGCCTACGAGCAGTACTTC
CASSRDRAAYEQYF
>-|TRBJ2-1|TRBV6-5|-
TGTGCCAGCAGTTACGTAGCGGGGGGACAGGGTGAGCAGTTCTTC
CASSYVAGGQGEQFF
>-|TRBJ2-1|TRBV5-4|TRBD2
TGTGCCAGCAGCTTGCTGGGAGGGCCGGGAGTCTACAATGAGCAGTTCTTC
CASSLLGGPGVYNEQFF
>-|TRBJ1-1|TRBV19|-
TGTGCCAGTAGTTTCAACTCACAGCCCTACCCTCCTGAAGCTTTCTTT
CASSFNSQPYPPEAFF
>few|TRBJ2-1|TRBV5-5|TRBD2
TGTGCCAGCAGATTTGATCCCCTAGCGGGTTACAATGAGCAGTTCTTC
CASRFDPLAGYNEQFF
>-|TRBJ2-1|TRBV6-5|TRBD1
TGTGCCAGCAAAGGGACAGCCTACAATGAGCAGTTCTTC
CASKGTAYNEQFF
>-|TRBJ2-1|TRBV27|TRBD2
TGTGCCAGCAGTCCCGGGACTAGCGGAAACAATGAGCAGTTCTTC
CASSPGTSGNNEQFF
>-|TRBJ2-7|TRBV7-9|-
TGTGCCAGCAGCTTAGTACAGGGCGAGCAGTACTTC
CASSLVQGEQYF
>few|TRBJ1-6|TRBV5-1|TRBD1
TGCGCCAGCAGCCTGGGGCCTGGGACAGGAGATAATTCACCCCTCCACTTT
CASSLGPGTGDNSPLHF
>-|TRBJ1-4|TRBV28|-
TGTGCCAGCAGTCCCCAGTCGGGGGAAAAACTGTTTTTT
CASSPQSGEKLFF
>-|TRBJ2-2|TRBV5-4|TRBD1
TGTGCCAGCAGCCCCGGGACAGGGGAGGTCGGGGAGCTGTTTTTT
CASSPGTGEVGELFF
>few|TRBJ2-5|TRBV7-6|-
TGTGCCAGCAGCTTAATTTTCGGTCGTGCGGTGGAGACCCAGTACTTC
CASSLIFGRAVETQYF
>few|TRBJ2-6|TRBV9|TRBD1
TGTGCCAGCAGGTCCGGACAGGGGTTTGGGGCCAACGTCCTGACTTTC
CASRSGQGFGANVLTF
>-|TRBJ2-5|TRBV5-1|-
TGCGCCAGCAGCTTGGTGCCAGGGGTAGAAGAGACCCAGTACTTC
CASSLVPGVEETQYF
>few|TRBJ2-5|TRBV18|-
TGTGCCAGCTCACTCTGGGCCGGAAAAGAAGAGACCCAGTACTTC
CASSLWAGKEETQYF
>-|TRBJ2-2|TRBV30|TRBD1
TGTGCCTGGAGTGGGGACAGGGGGATTCCAAACACCGGGGAGCTGTTTTTT
CAWSGDRGIPNTGELFF
>-|TRBJ1-3|TRBV7-9|-
TGTGCCAGCTCTCTGGGCAGGGCTGGAAACACCATATATTTT
CASSLGRAGNTIYF
>-|TRBJ2-1|TRBV9|TRBD2
TGTGCCAGCAGCGTAGAAGAGGGAGGGCCCTACAATGAGCAGTTCTTC
CASSVEEGGPYNEQFF
>few|TRBJ2-1|TRBV28|TRBD2
TGTGCCAGCAGTACCTATAGCGGGCCCTACAATGAGCAGTTCTTC
CASSTYSGPYNEQFF
>-|TRBJ2-1|TRBV27|TRBD1
TGTGCCAGCAGCCTGACTCCCCGGGACAGGGGCGGCCATGAGCAGTTCTTC
CASSLTPRDRGGHEQFF
>-|TRBJ1-1|TRBV10-3|-
TGTGCCATCAGTGAGTCGAGTCAGGGTGCTTTCTTT
CAISESSQGAFF
>-|TRBJ1-4|TRBV5-5|TRBD1
TGTGCCAGCAGCCATAGGGACAGAACCTTCAGCCTTAATGAAAAACTGTTTTTT
CASSHRDRTFSLNEKLFF
>few|TRBJ1-1|TRBV13|TRBD1
TGTGCCAGCAGCCTTGGACAGGGTTACACTGAAGCTTTCTTT
CASSLGQGYTEAFF
>-|TRBJ1-5|TRBV7-2|TRBD1
TGTGCCAGCAGCTTTACTTCAGGGGGCCCCAATCAGCCCCAGCATTTT
CASSFTSGGPNQPQHF
>-|TRBJ1-1|TRBV16|-
TGTGCCAGCAGCCAATCGATATCAGGCGAAGCTTTCTTT
CASSQSISGEAFF
>-|TRBJ1-4|TRBV30|-
TGTGCCTGGGGGCCCCACCAAGAAGGAAAACTGTTTTTT
CAWGPHQEGKLFF
>-|TRBJ1-1|TRBV9|-
TGTGCCAGCAGCGTAGATCATTCCGTCGCAGTGAACACTGAAGCTTTCTTT
CASSVDHSVAVNTEAFF
>once|TRBJ2-1|TRBV28|-
TGTGCCAGCAGTTTAGAGTACATGGGCCGCGATGAGCAGTTCTTC
CASSLEYMGRDEQFF
>-|TRBJ2-3|TRBV5-1|TRBD2
TGCGCCAGCAGCACGGGACTAGCGGAACTAGATACGCAGTATTTT
CASSTGLAELDTQYF
>few|TRBJ2-3|TRBV5-5|TRBD2
TGTGCCAGCAGCCCGGGGGGGCCGAGCACAGATACGCAGTATTTT
CASSPGGPSTDTQYF